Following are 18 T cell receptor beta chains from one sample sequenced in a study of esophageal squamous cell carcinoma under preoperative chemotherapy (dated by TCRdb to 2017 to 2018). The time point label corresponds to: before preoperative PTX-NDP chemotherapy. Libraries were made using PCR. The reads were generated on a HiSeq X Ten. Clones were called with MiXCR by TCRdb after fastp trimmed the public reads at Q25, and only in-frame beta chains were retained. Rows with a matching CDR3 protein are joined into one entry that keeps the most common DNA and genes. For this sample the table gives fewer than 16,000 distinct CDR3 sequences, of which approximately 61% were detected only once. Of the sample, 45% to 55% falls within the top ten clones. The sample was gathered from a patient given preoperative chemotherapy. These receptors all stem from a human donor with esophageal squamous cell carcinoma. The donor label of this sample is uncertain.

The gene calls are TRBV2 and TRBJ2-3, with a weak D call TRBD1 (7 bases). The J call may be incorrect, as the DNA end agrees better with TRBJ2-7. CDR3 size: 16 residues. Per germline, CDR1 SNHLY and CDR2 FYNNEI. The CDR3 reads CASSRTEGYGTDTQYF. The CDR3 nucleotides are TGTGCCAGCAGTCGCACGGAGGGGTACGGGACAGACACGCAGTACTTC.

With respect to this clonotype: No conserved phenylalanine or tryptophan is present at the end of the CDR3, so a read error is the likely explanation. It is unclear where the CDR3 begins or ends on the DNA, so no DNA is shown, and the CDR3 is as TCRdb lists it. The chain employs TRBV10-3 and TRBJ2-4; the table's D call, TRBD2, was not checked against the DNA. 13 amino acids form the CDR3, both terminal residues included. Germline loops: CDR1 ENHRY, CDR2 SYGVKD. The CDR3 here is CAISGNKWETWHS.

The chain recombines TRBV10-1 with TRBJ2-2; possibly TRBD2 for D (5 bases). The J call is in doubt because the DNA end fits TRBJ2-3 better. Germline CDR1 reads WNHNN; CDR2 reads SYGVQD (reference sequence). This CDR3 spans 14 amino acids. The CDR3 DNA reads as TGCGTGAGCATCCACGGCGCCAACACCGGGGCGCAGTATTTT. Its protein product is CVSIHGANTGAQYF.

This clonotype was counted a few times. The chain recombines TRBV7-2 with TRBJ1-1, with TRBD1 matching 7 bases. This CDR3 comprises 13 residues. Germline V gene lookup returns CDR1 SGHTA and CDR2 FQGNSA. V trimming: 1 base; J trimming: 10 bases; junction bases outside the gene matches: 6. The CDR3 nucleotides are TGTGCCAGCAGCTTAGTAAGGGGGCAAGGAGCTTTCTTT. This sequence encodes CASSLVRGQGAFF.

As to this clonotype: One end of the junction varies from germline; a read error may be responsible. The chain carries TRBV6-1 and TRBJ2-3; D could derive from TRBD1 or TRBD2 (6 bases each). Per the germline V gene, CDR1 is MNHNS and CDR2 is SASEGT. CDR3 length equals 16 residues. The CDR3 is CASAGLGGSGTETQYF. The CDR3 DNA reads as TGTGCCAGCGCGGGCCTAGGGGGGAGTGGCACAGAGACCCAGTATTTC.

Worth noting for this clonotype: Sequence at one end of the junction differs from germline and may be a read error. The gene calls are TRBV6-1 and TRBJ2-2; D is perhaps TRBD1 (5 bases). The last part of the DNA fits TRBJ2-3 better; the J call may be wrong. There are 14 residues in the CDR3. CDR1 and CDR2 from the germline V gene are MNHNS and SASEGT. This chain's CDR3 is CLGLQAVNTGTQYF. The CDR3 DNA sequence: TGCCTGGGCCTCCAGGCAGTGAACACAGGTACGCAGTATTTT.

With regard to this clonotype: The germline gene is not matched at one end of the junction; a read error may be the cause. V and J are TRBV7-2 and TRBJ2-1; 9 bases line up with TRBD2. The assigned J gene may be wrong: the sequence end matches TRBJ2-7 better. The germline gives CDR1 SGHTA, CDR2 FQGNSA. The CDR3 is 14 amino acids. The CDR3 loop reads CASNLAGAYNEQYF. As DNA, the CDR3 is TGTGCCAGCAACTTAGCGGGAGCTTACAATGAGCAGTACTTC.

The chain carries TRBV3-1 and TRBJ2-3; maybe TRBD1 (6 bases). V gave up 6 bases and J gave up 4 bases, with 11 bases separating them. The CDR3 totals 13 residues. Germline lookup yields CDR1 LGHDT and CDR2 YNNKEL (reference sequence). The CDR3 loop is CASSGDNSDTQYF. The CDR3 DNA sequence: TGTGCCAGCAGTGGGGACAACTCAGATACGCAGTATTTT.

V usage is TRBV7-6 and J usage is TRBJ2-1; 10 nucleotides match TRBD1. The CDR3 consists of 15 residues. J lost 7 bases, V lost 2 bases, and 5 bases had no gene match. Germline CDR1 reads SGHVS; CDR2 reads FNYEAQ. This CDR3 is CASSLQDRGRNEQFF. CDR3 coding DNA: TGTGCCAGCAGCTTACAGGACAGGGGGAGAAATGAGCAGTTCTTC.

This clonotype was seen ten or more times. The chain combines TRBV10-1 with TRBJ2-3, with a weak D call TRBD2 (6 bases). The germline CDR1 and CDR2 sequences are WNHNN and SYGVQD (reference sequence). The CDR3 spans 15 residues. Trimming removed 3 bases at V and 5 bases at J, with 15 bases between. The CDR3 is CASSDPLAKGDTQYF. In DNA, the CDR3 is TGCGCCAGCAGTGACCCCCTAGCGAAGGGAGATACGCAGTATTTT.

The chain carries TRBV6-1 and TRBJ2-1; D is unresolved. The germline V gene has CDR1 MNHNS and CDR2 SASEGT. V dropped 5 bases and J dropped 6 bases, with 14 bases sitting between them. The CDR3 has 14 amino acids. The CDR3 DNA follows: TGTGCCAGCAGTCCTGATGGGTGGGCCAATGAGCAGTTCTTC. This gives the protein CASSPDGWANEQFF.

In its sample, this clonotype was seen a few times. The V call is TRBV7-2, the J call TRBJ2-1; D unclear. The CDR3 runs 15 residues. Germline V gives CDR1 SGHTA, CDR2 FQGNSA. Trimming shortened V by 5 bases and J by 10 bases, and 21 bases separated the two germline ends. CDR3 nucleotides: TGTGCCAGCAGCCCTGACGGCTCCTACGTATGGGAGCAGTTCTTC. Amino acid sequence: CASSPDGSYVWEQFF.

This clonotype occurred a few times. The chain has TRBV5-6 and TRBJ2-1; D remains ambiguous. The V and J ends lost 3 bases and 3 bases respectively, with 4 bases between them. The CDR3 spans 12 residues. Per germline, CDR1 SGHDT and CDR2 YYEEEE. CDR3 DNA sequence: TGTGCCAGCAGCTCGGACTACAATGAGCAGTTCTTC. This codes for CASSSDYNEQFF.

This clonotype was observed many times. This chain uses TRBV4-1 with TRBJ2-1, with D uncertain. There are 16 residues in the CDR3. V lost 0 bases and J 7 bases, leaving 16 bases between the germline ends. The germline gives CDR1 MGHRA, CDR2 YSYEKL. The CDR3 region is CASSQDSSGSLNEQFF. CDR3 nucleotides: TGCGCCAGCAGCCAAGATTCGTCAGGTAGTTTGAATGAGCAGTTCTTC.

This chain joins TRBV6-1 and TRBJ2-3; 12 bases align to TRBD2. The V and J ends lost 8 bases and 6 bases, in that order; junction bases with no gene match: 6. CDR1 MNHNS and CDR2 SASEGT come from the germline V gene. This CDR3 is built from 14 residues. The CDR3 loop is CASGGTSGSDTQYF. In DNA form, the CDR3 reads TGTGCCAGCGGCGGGACTAGCGGGTCGGATACGCAGTATTTT.

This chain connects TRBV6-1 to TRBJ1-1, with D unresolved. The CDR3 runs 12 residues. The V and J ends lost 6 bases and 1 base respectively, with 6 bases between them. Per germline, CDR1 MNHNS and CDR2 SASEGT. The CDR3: CASRHRNTEAFF. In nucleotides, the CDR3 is TGTGCCAGCAGACACAGGAACACTGAAGCTTTCTTT.

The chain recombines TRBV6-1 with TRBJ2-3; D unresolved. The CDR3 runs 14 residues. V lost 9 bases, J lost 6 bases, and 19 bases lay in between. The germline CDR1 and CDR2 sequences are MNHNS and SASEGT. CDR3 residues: CARLGSYVRDTQYF. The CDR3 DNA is TGTGCCAGGCTGGGGTCCTACGTGCGGGATACGCAGTATTTT.

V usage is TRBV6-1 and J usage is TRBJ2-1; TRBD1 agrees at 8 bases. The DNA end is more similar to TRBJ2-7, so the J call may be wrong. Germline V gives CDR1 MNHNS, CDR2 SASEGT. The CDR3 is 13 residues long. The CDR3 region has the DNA TGTGCCAGCAGTCAGGGGGCGCGTAACGAGCAGTACTTC. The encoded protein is CASSQGARNEQYF.